This T cell receptor beta chain originates from a study of blood T cells in healthy people across ages. Findings of the study overall: Across the age range, TCR beta diversity per million T cells fell in a roughly linear way. Diversity estimates drawn from one million T cells were deemed underestimates.

This CDR3 is built from 13 residues. Germline values: CDR1 SQVTM, CDR2 ANQGSEA. This clonotype occurred a few times. No antigen is known for it. A second about 7 to 11 cycle PCR used barcoded and J-beta primers. TCRdb reprocessed the 5' RACE reads with MiXCR, giving one entry per CDR3 protein. Of 1 million or so distinct CDR3 sequences listed, roughly 24% are singletons. This same sample was also part of a study on T cells of mothers and their children. That work adds: Researchers report slightly higher, though non-significant, overlap in related mother-child pairs than in unrelated pairs.

The source of this sequence is a girl aged 2 to 9 in good health. Sequences were obtained from blood. The chain employs TRBV29-1 and TRBJ2-5, with TRBD2 matching 7 bases. Matching the DNA end better, TRBJ2-1 makes the J call doubtful. CDR3 sequence (DNA): TGCAGTACGGCGGGAGAGGGTGCAGGGGAGCAGTTCTTC. This gives the protein CSTAGEGAGEQFF.